This TCR beta chain is drawn from a study of T cells in women clearing cervical HPV infection. As for this clone: The read comes to an end 3 residues before the CDR3 does, leaving the germline J gene to fill in the end.

Germline V lookup: CDR1 SQVTM, CDR2 ANQGSEA. The length of the CDR3 is 13 residues. V dropped 7 bases and J dropped 4; count of bases not matched to a gene: 7. Profiling relied on immunoSEQ multiplex PCR, and the TCRdb table lists in-frame clones only, not all of them. The sample has roughly 40,000 clones, and its top ten clones hold 1.2%. The sequence derives from a woman aged 18 to 69 with a cervical HPV16 infection that either progressed to CIN3+ or cleared (not recorded which). This chain uses TRBV29-1 with TRBJ1-5, with 7 bases that match TRBD1. The sequenced sample was blood buffy coat. The CDR3 DNA, read in part, is TGCAGCGCACGACTCAGGGGGAATCAGCCC. Its protein product is CSARLRGNQP. From start to end, the CDR3 is CSARLRGNQPQHF.